This is a list of T cell receptor beta chains from one sample in a study of blood T cells in healthy people across ages. TCRdb recomputed calls from the 5' RACE reads with MiXCR, one row per CDR3 protein. The sample records over a million distinct CDR3 sequences, 20% to 25% being singletons. The same sample was also used in a study of T cells of mothers and their children.

Input material: blood. All receptors derive from a girl aged 2 to 10 in good health. The CDR3 runs from the conserved cysteine through the conserved F or W. A D gene is named only where the DNA matches it firmly. Rows may omit the clone size; those that give it use once, few, many or a size class.

v_call: TRBV4-1
d_call: -
clone_size: -
j_call: TRBJ2-5
cdr3_length: 13
cdr3_nt: TGCGCCAGCAGCCAAGTACTAGCTGAGACCCAGTACTTC
cdr3_aa: CASSQVLAETQYF

v_call: TRBV9
d_call: -
clone_size: once
j_call: TRBJ2-1
cdr3_length: 13
cdr3_nt: TGTGCCAGCAGCGCCCCTAGAGACAATGAGCAGTTCTTC
cdr3_aa: CASSAPRDNEQFF

v_call: TRBV7-6
d_call: -
clone_size: -
j_call: TRBJ1-3
cdr3_length: 13
cdr3_nt: TGTGCCAGCAGCTTCGCCGGTGGAAACACCATATATTTT
cdr3_aa: CASSFAGGNTIYF

v_call: TRBV9
d_call: -
clone_size: -
j_call: TRBJ2-1
cdr3_length: 11
cdr3_nt: TGTGCCAGCAGCTTCAGCCATGAGCAGTTCTTC
cdr3_aa: CASSFSHEQFF

v_call: TRBV5-1
d_call: TRBD2
clone_size: -
j_call: TRBJ2-1
cdr3_length: 17
cdr3_nt: TGCGCCAGCAGCTTGGGAAACGGCCTAGCGGCTTACAATGAGCAGTTCTTC
cdr3_aa: CASSLGNGLAAYNEQFF

v_call: TRBV10-3
d_call: -
clone_size: -
j_call: TRBJ2-1
cdr3_length: 12
cdr3_nt: TGTGCCATCAGTGAAACAGACAATGAGCAGTTCTTC
cdr3_aa: CAISETDNEQFF

v_call: TRBV15
d_call: TRBD1
clone_size: -
j_call: TRBJ1-4
cdr3_length: 19
cdr3_nt: TGTGCCACCAGCAGAGACTTCTTGGACAGGGGTGGCACTAATGAAAAACTGTTTTTT
cdr3_aa: CATSRDFLDRGGTNEKLFF

v_call: TRBV24-1
d_call: TRBD2
clone_size: -
j_call: TRBJ2-1
cdr3_length: 16
cdr3_nt: TGTGCCACCAGTGAAAGGTGGACTAGCAGAAACAATGAGCAGTTCTTC
cdr3_aa: CATSERWTSRNNEQFF

v_call: TRBV12-3/TRBV12-4
d_call: TRBD2
clone_size: few
j_call: TRBJ2-5
cdr3_length: 16
cdr3_nt: TGTGCCAGCAGCCGACCCGGAGCGGGGGTCCAAGAGACCCAGTACTTC
cdr3_aa: CASSRPGAGVQETQYF

v_call: TRBV20-1
d_call: -
clone_size: few
j_call: TRBJ2-1
cdr3_length: 14
cdr3_nt: TGCAGTGCTAGTCGTTATCTAGCGATACATGAGCAGTTCTTC
cdr3_aa: CSASRYLAIHEQFF

v_call: TRBV6-1
d_call: -
clone_size: few
j_call: TRBJ1-5
cdr3_length: 14
cdr3_nt: TGTGCCACCGAACAGTTCCCCTTAAATCAGCCCCAGCATTTT
cdr3_aa: CATEQFPLNQPQHF

v_call: TRBV7-9
d_call: -
clone_size: -
j_call: TRBJ1-1
cdr3_length: 16
cdr3_nt: TGTGCCAGCAGTATGACTCCCGTTAGCATGAACACTGAAGCTTTCTTT
cdr3_aa: CASSMTPVSMNTEAFF

v_call: TRBV29-1
d_call: -
clone_size: -
j_call: TRBJ2-1
cdr3_length: 13
cdr3_nt: TGCAGCGTTGATCCCGGGAGCGGGTATGAGCAGTTCTTC
cdr3_aa: CSVDPGSGYEQFF

v_call: TRBV7-3
d_call: -
clone_size: -
j_call: TRBJ2-1
cdr3_length: 16
cdr3_nt: TGTGCCAGCAGCTCCCCCTCCTGGCGGGACAACAATGAGCAGTTCTTC
cdr3_aa: CASSSPSWRDNNEQFF

v_call: TRBV12-3/TRBV12-4
d_call: TRBD1
clone_size: -
j_call: TRBJ1-6
cdr3_length: 13
cdr3_nt: TGTGCCAGCAGTTTAGGGACAGGAGGACCCCTCCACTTT
cdr3_aa: CASSLGTGGPLHF